This TCR beta chain was captured in a study of cytomegalovirus exposure and HLA in healthy donors. Study at large: When fewer than 500 donors were genotyped, over 80% of them were found to fall in the Caucasian-associated ancestry cluster.

PCR used 60 Vbeta primers and 13 Jbeta primers. Only in-frame clones appear in the TCRdb table, and some are missing; sequencing was by immunoSEQ multiplex PCR. The repertoire table contains about 44,000 clones. Trimming removed 0 bases at V and 4 bases at J, with 12 bases between. This CDR3 has 15 amino acids. Germline V lookup: CDR1 LGHNA, CDR2 YSLEER. Sequenced: PBMCs. This chain links TRBV4-3 with TRBJ1-1; maybe TRBD1 (5 bases). The sequence was collected from a male donor in good health and CMV-seronegative. The CDR3 spells CASSQDIQGLTEAFF. DNA for the CDR3: TGCGCCAGCAGCCAAGATATCCAGGGCCTCACTGAAGCTTTCTTT.